This T cell receptor (beta chain) derives from a study of T cell responses to AZD1222 COVID-19 vaccine. Study conclusions and caveats: Seropositive status at baseline applied to only five to seven AZD1222 recipients. Among the donors, most were white British and more were female, and clonal diversity was possibly underestimated. Along spike, vaccine-associated CD4 TCRs were found throughout, with dominance at 160-218 and 743-854.

Repertoires were generated with immunoSEQ multiplex PCR, while TCRdb's copy carries only in-frame clones and drops some. The sample carries around 78,000 clones, roughly 90% recorded once. In regard to this clone: The antigen is undetermined.

The trim removed 3 bases at V and 9 bases at J, leaving 12 bases unmatched. Germline V CDR1 and CDR2: KGHDR, SFDVKD. The CDR3 covers 17 residues. This sequence joins TRBV24-1 and TRBJ2-1; 11 positions agree with TRBD2. Sequenced material: peripheral blood, taken 28 days after the second AZD1222 dose. This receptor was obtained from an adult who received the AZD1222 COVID-19 vaccine. CDR3 in amino acids: CATSDHPLAGDPPEQFF. CDR3 DNA sequence: TGTGCCACCAGTGATCACCCACTAGCGGGGGACCCCCCTGAGCAGTTCTTC.